These T cell receptor beta chains were read from a single sample in a study of T cells in localized non-small cell lung cancer. Some clones are missing from TCRdb's copy, which holds only in-frame ones; the method was immunoSEQ multiplex PCR. Counted here are approximately 70,000 clones, roughly 76% occurring once; the ten biggest clones make up roughly 4.8%. The sample consisted of PBMCs, taken before any cancer treatment. These receptors were collected from a man aged 40 to 70 with stage II lung adenocarcinoma. Each CDR3 is given with its conserved first and last residue. A D gene is named only where the DNA matches it firmly. Clone size is given for some rows only: seen once, a few or many times, or a class if the clone is expanded.

V gene	clone size	D gene	J gene	CDR3 protein	CDR3 DNA
TRBV19	NA	NA	TRBJ2-7	CASSLDSYEQYF	TGTGCCAGTAGCTTGGATTCCTACGAGCAGTACTTC
TRBV18	NA	TRBD2	TRBJ2-1	CASSLGTSGYNEQFF	TGTGCCAGCTCACTTGGGACTAGTGGCTACAATGAGCAGTTCTTC
TRBV14	NA	NA	TRBJ2-3	CASSQTSTDTQYF	TGTGCCAGCAGCCAAACTAGCACAGATACGCAGTATTTT
TRBV6-6	once	NA	TRBJ1-4	CASSLGQGNEKLFF	TGTGCCAGCAGTCTAGGGCAGGGTAATGAAAAACTGTTTTTT
TRBV29-1	NA	NA	TRBJ1-3	CSVGLMGNTIYF	TGCAGCGTTGGTCTGATGGGAAACACCATATATTTT
TRBV5-6	NA	TRBD2	TRBJ2-1	CASSLRLAGVGEQFF	TGTGCCAGCAGCTTGCGACTAGCGGGAGTCGGTGAGCAGTTCTTC
TRBV9	NA	TRBD1	TRBJ1-5	CASSVGTGGSNQPQHF	TGTGCCAGCAGCGTAGGGACAGGGGGAAGCAATCAGCCCCAGCATTTT
TRBV18	NA	TRBD1	TRBJ1-1	CASSPRQGAGTEAFF	TGTGCCAGCTCACCACGCCAGGGGGCAGGGACTGAAGCTTTCTTT
TRBV11-3	NA	TRBD1	TRBJ1-2	CASRKGAGGYGYTF	TGTGCCAGCAGGAAGGGGGCCGGCGGCTATGGCTACACCTTC
TRBV10-3	NA	NA	TRBJ1-4	CAISENTNEKLFF	TGTGCCATCAGTGAGAACACTAATGAAAAACTGTTTTTT
TRBV7-2	once	TRBD2	TRBJ2-3	CASSLGTSGTDTQYF	TGTGCCAGCAGCTTGGGGACTAGCGGCACAGATACGCAGTATTTT
TRBV7-6	few	TRBD2	TRBJ2-2	CASSLPGTSGRMRTGELFF	TGTGCCAGCAGCTTACCTGGGACTAGCGGGAGGATGAGGACCGGGGAGCTGTTTTTT
TRBV9	NA	NA	TRBJ1-4	CASSVGVGGNEKLFF	TGTGCCAGCAGCGTAGGTGTAGGGGGAAATGAAAAACTGTTTTTT
TRBV4-2	NA	NA	TRBJ1-4	CASSRGDRSKEKLFF	TGTGCCAGCAGCCGAGGTGACAGATCGAAAGAAAAACTGTTTTTT
TRBV19	NA	NA	TRBJ1-2	CASSTGGGYNYGYTF	TGTGCCAGTAGCACCGGCGGGGGCTATAACTATGGCTACACCTTC
TRBV11-3	NA	NA	TRBJ1-5	CASSQERQLYQPQHF	TGTGCCAGCAGCCAAGAAAGGCAGTTATATCAGCCCCAGCATTTT
TRBV9	NA	NA	TRBJ2-1	CASSPTTGADNEQFF	TGTGCCAGCAGCCCCACCACGGGGGCCGACAATGAGCAGTTCTTC
TRBV6-4	NA	TRBD1	TRBJ2-5	CASSEGQGGSETQYF	TGTGCCAGCAGTGAAGGACAGGGGGGGTCGGAGACCCAGTACTTC
TRBV27	NA	NA	TRBJ1-1	CASSRSRVGTEAFF	TGTGCCAGCAGTCGGAGCAGGGTGGGCACTGAAGCTTTCTTT
TRBV7-2	NA	NA	TRBJ2-2	CASGWDVRNTGELFF	TGTGCCAGCGGCTGGGACGTGAGAAACACCGGGGAGCTGTTTTTT
TRBV30	NA	TRBD1	TRBJ1-1	CAARQGASYTEAFF	TGTGCCGCCCGACAGGGGGCCTCGTACACTGAAGCTTTCTTT
TRBV5-1	NA	TRBD2	TRBJ2-1	CASSPSGRARNEQFF	TGCGCCAGCAGCCCTAGCGGGAGGGCACGGAATGAGCAGTTCTTC
TRBV2	NA	NA	TRBJ2-1	CASARLSSYNEQFF	TGTGCCAGCGCAAGACTCAGCTCCTACAATGAGCAGTTCTTC
TRBV29-1	NA	NA	TRBJ1-1	CSVGQTNTEAFF	TGCAGCGTCGGACAGACTAACACTGAAGCTTTCTTT
TRBV19	medium-sized	NA	TRBJ1-5	CASSPGVQPQHF	TGTGCCAGTAGTCCGGGGGTTCAGCCCCAGCATTTT
TRBV18	NA	NA	TRBJ1-5	CASSPTGTAITQPQHF	TGTGCCAGCTCACCCACGGGGACGGCGATTACTCAGCCCCAGCATTTT
TRBV7-9	NA	NA	TRBJ2-1	CASSLEGGGPLLF	TGTGCCAGCAGCTTAGAGGGAGGGGGACCACTTCTCTTC
TRBV10-3	NA	NA	TRBJ1-2	CAIRGMTGNYGYTF	TGTGCCATCAGGGGGATGACGGGTAACTATGGCTACACCTTC
TRBV30	NA	NA	TRBJ1-4	CAWSTSGLLFF	TGTGCCTGGAGTACTTCAGGGTTGCTGTTTTTT
TRBV5-5	NA	NA	TRBJ2-7	CASSFQGLYEQYF	TGTGCCAGCAGCTTCCAGGGCCTCTACGAGCAGTACTTC